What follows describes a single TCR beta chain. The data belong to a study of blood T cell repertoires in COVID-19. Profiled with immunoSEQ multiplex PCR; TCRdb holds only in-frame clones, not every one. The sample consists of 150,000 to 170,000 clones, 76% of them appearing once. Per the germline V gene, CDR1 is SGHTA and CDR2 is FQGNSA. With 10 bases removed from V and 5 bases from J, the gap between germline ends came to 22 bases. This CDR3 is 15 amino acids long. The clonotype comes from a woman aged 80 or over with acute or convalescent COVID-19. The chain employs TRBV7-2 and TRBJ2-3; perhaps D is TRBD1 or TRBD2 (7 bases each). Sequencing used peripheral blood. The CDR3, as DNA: TGTGCCACCAGGGGGTGGACTAGGGTTCAAGATACGCAGTATTTT. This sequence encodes CATRGWTRVQDTQYF.